A selection of T cell receptor beta chains follows, all from one sample in a study of shared clonotypes between healthy human individuals. Repertoires were generated with immunoSEQ multiplex PCR, while TCRdb's copy carries only in-frame clones and drops some. The table includes about 980,000 clones, less than 85% detected once. The sequencing sample was made of memory CD4+ T cells sorted from blood. The receptors here all came from a man younger than 30 in good health. CDR3s include the opening cysteine and the closing phenylalanine or tryptophan. Each record gives: D gene, V gene, J gene, clone size, CDR3 protein, CDR3 DNA. The D gene is left open where the match is weak. Rows give clone size only sometimes, using once, few, many, or a class for an expanded clone.

TRBD1	TRBV2	TRBJ1-6	.	CASRQTTGFGHSPLHF	TGTGCCAGCAGACAAACGACAGGGTTCGGGCATTCACCCCTCCACTTT
TRBD2	TRBV7-8	TRBJ2-2	.	CASSLEGFGGSYTGELFF	TGTGCCAGCAGCTTAGAAGGTTTCGGCGGGAGTTACACCGGGGAGCTGTTTTTT
.	TRBV6-5	TRBJ1-2	.	CASSLDGGGGYTF	TGTGCCAGCAGTTTAGACGGGGGCGGTGGCTACACCTTC
TRBD1	TRBV6-4	TRBJ1-2	once	CASSEQGSLNYGYTF	TGTGCCAGCAGTGAACAGGGGTCCTTAAACTATGGCTACACCTTC
.	TRBV4-1	TRBJ2-1	few	CASSHSPSSYNEQFF	TGCGCCAGCAGCCATAGCCCGAGCTCCTACAATGAGCAGTTCTTC
.	TRBV7-9	TRBJ1-6	.	CASSPQDNSPLHF	TGTGCCAGCAGCCCCCAGGATAATTCACCCCTCCACTTT
.	TRBV30	TRBJ1-3	.	CACSQSSGNTIYF	TGTGCCTGCTCGCAGAGCTCTGGAAACACCATATATTTT
.	TRBV21-1	TRBJ1-5	.	CASSKEDGEVRNQPQHF	TGTGCCAGCAGCAAAGAGGATGGGGAGGTTCGCAATCAGCCCCAGCATTTT
.	TRBV2	TRBJ1-4	.	CASTGYSEKLFF	TGTGCCAGTACAGGGTACAGTGAAAAACTGTTTTTT
.	TRBV9	TRBJ2-7	.	CASSVVRGSSYEQYF	TGTGCCAGCAGCGTAGTCCGCGGCTCATCCTACGAGCAGTACTTC
.	TRBV28	TRBJ1-1	.	CASSSSSNTEAFF	TGTGCCAGCAGTAGTAGCTCGAACACTGAAGCTTTCTTT
TRBD1	TRBV7-2	TRBJ1-3	.	CASSRTGGGGNTIYF	TGTGCCAGCAGCAGGACAGGGGGCGGTGGAAACACCATATATTTT
.	TRBV7-9	TRBJ1-5	many	CATARDINQPQHF	TGTGCCACCGCCCGGGACATTAATCAGCCCCAGCATTTT
.	TRBV11-3	TRBJ2-1	many	CASSLDNGGLQFF	TGTGCCAGCAGCTTAGACAACGGAGGTTTGCAGTTCTTC
TRBD2	TRBV5-8	TRBJ2-1	.	CASSLTGTRGNEQFF	TGTGCCAGCAGCTTGACCGGGACTAGAGGCAATGAGCAGTTCTTC
.	TRBV4-1	TRBJ2-3	.	CASSRRGTDTQYF	TGCGCCAGCAGCCGTAGGGGCACAGATACGCAGTATTTT
TRBD1	TRBV5-1	TRBJ2-7	.	CASSLRGQGDEQYF	TGCGCCAGCAGCCTACGGGGACAGGGGGACGAGCAGTACTTC
.	TRBV5-1	TRBJ2-3	.	CASSASGVSPDTQYF	TGCGCCAGCAGCGCTTCGGGAGTTAGCCCAGATACGCAGTATTTT
TRBD1	TRBV30	TRBJ2-7	.	CAWSGYRGEQYF	TGTGCCTGGAGTGGTTACAGGGGCGAGCAGTACTTC
.	TRBV21-1	TRBJ1-1	.	CASRAPSNTEAFF	TGTGCCAGCAGAGCACCATCCAACACTGAAGCTTTCTTT
TRBD1	TRBV5-1	TRBJ1-2	.	CASSTGTGLIPSYGYTF	TGCGCCAGCAGCACCGGGACAGGGCTCATTCCTTCCTATGGCTACACCTTC
.	TRBV6-5	TRBJ1-1	.	CASSRGHTNTEAFF	TGTGCCAGCAGCCGGGGACATACGAACACTGAAGCTTTCTTT
.	TRBV12-5	TRBJ2-1	.	CASGLGPELWNEQFF	TGTGCTAGTGGTTTGGGACCCGAGTTATGGAATGAGCAGTTCTTC
.	TRBV5-1	TRBJ2-6	.	CASSFSGANVLTF	TGCGCCAGCAGCTTCTCTGGGGCCAACGTCCTGACTTTC
TRBD1	TRBV18	TRBJ2-7	.	CASSQGQGEAYEQYF	TGTGCCAGCTCCCAGGGACAGGGGGAAGCCTACGAGCAGTACTTC
.	TRBV9	TRBJ1-3	.	CASTTDGASGNTIYF	TGTGCCAGCACTACGGACGGAGCCTCTGGAAACACCATATATTTT
TRBD1	TRBV4-1	TRBJ1-1	few	CASSQSDREAFF	TGCGCCAGCAGCCAGTCGGACAGGGAAGCTTTCTTT
TRBD1	TRBV28	TRBJ1-1	.	CASSLPGQAGGEAFF	TGTGCCAGCAGTCTCCCAGGACAGGCCGGTGGTGAAGCTTTCTTT
TRBD1	TRBV6-1	TRBJ1-1	.	CASSELEGANTEAFF	TGTGCCAGCAGTGAATTGGAGGGGGCAAACACTGAAGCTTTCTTT
.	TRBV9	TRBJ1-6	.	CASSVDLRGGNSPLHF	TGTGCCAGCAGCGTAGATTTACGGGGTGGGAATTCACCCCTCCACTTT
TRBD2	TRBV7-8	TRBJ2-2	.	CASTTERGVTGELFF	TGTGCCAGCACCACTGAGCGGGGGGTCACCGGGGAGCTGTTTTTT
TRBD1	TRBV29-1	TRBJ1-3	.	CSVADRGSGNTIYF	TGCAGCGTCGCGGACAGGGGCTCTGGAAACACCATATATTTT
TRBD1	TRBV5-6	TRBJ1-6	few	CASSLGTGDSPLHF	TGTGCCAGCAGCTTGGGAACAGGGGACTCACCCCTCCACTTT
.	TRBV18	TRBJ1-2	.	CASSRRAPYGYTF	TGTGCCAGCTCCCGCAGGGCCCCCTATGGCTACACCTTC
TRBD1	TRBV7-8	TRBJ2-5	.	CASNWDRQETQYF	TGTGCCAGCAACTGGGACAGACAAGAGACCCAGTACTTC
TRBD1	TRBV7-8	TRBJ1-2	.	CASSIGQAGGYTF	TGTGCCAGCAGCATCGGACAGGCCGGTGGCTACACCTTC
.	TRBV6-5	TRBJ1-5	.	CASRQATSSPQHF	TGTGCCAGCAGACAGGCCACCTCGTCCCCCCAGCATTTT
.	TRBV6-6	TRBJ2-2	.	CASSRGRPGELFF	TGTGCCAGCAGCCGCGGCCGACCCGGGGAGCTGTTTTTT
TRBD2	TRBV7-6	TRBJ2-1	.	CASSPGLAGAGRSEQFF	TGTGCCAGCAGCCCGGGACTAGCGGGGGCCGGACGCAGCGAGCAGTTCTTC
.	TRBV30	TRBJ2-3	.	CAWSVGGTDTQYF	TGTGCCTGGAGTGTAGGAGGCACAGATACGCAGTATTTT
TRBD1	TRBV10-2	TRBJ1-5	once	CASSLQQGSNSNQPQHF	TGCGCCAGCAGTTTACAACAGGGGTCGAATAGCAATCAGCCCCAGCATTTT
TRBD2	TRBV5-1	TRBJ2-3	.	CASSPTSVTSTDTQYF	TGCGCCAGCAGCCCGACTAGCGTCACTAGCACAGATACGCAGTATTTT
.	TRBV5-1	TRBJ1-2	.	CASSDSSGTYGYTF	TGCGCCAGCTCTGATTCGTCGGGTACCTATGGCTACACCTTC
TRBD2	TRBV5-5	TRBJ2-5	.	CASSFLLAGDAETQYF	TGTGCCAGCAGCTTCTTACTAGCGGGAGACGCAGAGACCCAGTACTTC
.	TRBV10-3	TRBJ1-1	.	CAISERTSGNTEAFF	TGTGCCATCAGTGAGCGGACCTCTGGGAACACTGAAGCTTTCTTT
.	TRBV28	TRBJ2-4	.	CASSPTPGAVQYF	TGTGCCAGCAGTCCGACTCCAGGGGCCGTTCAGTACTTC
TRBD2	TRBV7-3	TRBJ2-1	.	CASSFLAGGPNEQFF	TGTGCCAGCAGCTTCCTAGCGGGGGGGCCCAATGAGCAGTTCTTC
.	TRBV5-1	TRBJ1-1	.	CASSLSPNTEAFF	TGCGCCAGCAGCTTGAGCCCGAACACTGAAGCTTTCTTT
.	TRBV7-9	TRBJ2-1	.	CASSLFSVGGEQFF	TGTGCCAGCAGCTTATTCAGTGTGGGCGGGGAGCAGTTCTTC
.	TRBV16	TRBJ1-6	few	CASSHPRDSPLHF	TGTGCCAGCAGCCACCCACGGGATTCACCCCTCCACTTT
.	TRBV18	TRBJ1-1	.	CATTGGDTEAFF	TGTGCCACCACGGGGGGGGACACTGAAGCTTTCTTT
.	TRBV7-9	TRBJ2-1	.	CASSYRGKGLYNEQFF	TGTGCCAGCAGCTACCGAGGGAAGGGTCTCTACAATGAGCAGTTCTTC
.	TRBV19	TRBJ1-1	.	CASSIRENTEAFF	TGTGCCAGTAGTATTCGGGAGAACACTGAAGCTTTCTTT
TRBD1	TRBV5-1	TRBJ2-7	.	CASSSGQGGYEQYF	TGCGCCAGCAGCTCGGGACAGGGGGGCTACGAGCAGTACTTC
TRBD1	TRBV5-5	TRBJ1-5	.	CASSWDRGNQPQHF	TGTGCCAGCAGCTGGGACAGGGGCAATCAGCCCCAGCATTTT
.	TRBV5-1	TRBJ2-7	.	CASSLGQPEGYEQYF	TGCGCCAGCAGCTTGGGACAGCCTGAAGGCTACGAGCAGTACTTC
TRBD2	TRBV5-1	TRBJ2-1	.	CASSLVGLAEGNEQFF	TGCGCCAGCAGCTTGGTGGGACTAGCGGAGGGGAATGAGCAGTTCTTC
TRBD2	TRBV5-1	TRBJ2-1	few	CASSSGLAADNEQFF	TGCGCCAGCAGCTCTGGACTAGCGGCCGACAATGAGCAGTTCTTC
TRBD1	TRBV5-1	TRBJ2-7	.	CASSSTGPSYEQYF	TGCGCCAGCAGCTCGACAGGGCCCTCCTACGAGCAGTACTTC
TRBD2	TRBV18	TRBJ2-1	many	CASSNSGETYNEQFF	TGTGCCAGCTCCAATAGCGGGGAAACCTACAATGAGCAGTTCTTC